The rows below give T cell receptor beta chains drawn from one sample of a study of brain metastases from non-small cell lung cancer. Measured with immunoSEQ multiplex PCR; TCRdb has only the in-frame clones, and not every one. The sample records 4,500 to 6,000 clones, roughly 85% being singletons. Sequencing input: primary lung tumor tissue. The receptors stem from a donor at least 40 years old with non-small cell lung cancer. The CDR3 runs from the conserved cysteine through the conserved F or W. A D gene is named only where the DNA matches it firmly. Clone size is not always given. Where it is, it says once, few, many or a class for expanded clones.

>TRBJ2-3|TRBV6-5|-|TRBD2
TGTGCCAGCAGTTTCGGACTAGCGGTTAGCACAGATACGCAGTATTTT
CASSFGLAVSTDTQYF
>TRBJ1-4|TRBV5-1|-|-
TGCGCCAGCAGCTTTACAGTAAGGGGTGAAAAACTGTTTTTT
CASSFTVRGEKLFF
>TRBJ1-2|TRBV28|-|TRBD1
TGTGCCAGTAAGGATCCGGGACAGGGGGCTAAGGGCTACACCTTC
CASKDPGQGAKGYTF
>TRBJ1-1|TRBV6-2/TRBV6-3|-|-
TGTGCCAGCAGTTACTCGCAGGGGTTGGCTGAAGCTTTCTTT
CASSYSQGLAEAFF
>TRBJ2-1|TRBV15|-|TRBD2
TGTGCCACCAGCAGGGTATTAGCGGGAGGGCTGTCCTACAATGAGCAGTTCTTC
CATSRVLAGGLSYNEQFF
>TRBJ2-7|TRBV2|-|-
TGTGCCAGCACCGGGGCTTCGGCCTACGAGCAGTACTTC
CASTGASAYEQYF
>TRBJ2-6|TRBV19|-|-
TGTGCCAGTAGTATCAGCAGCGTTTCTGGGGCCAACGTCCTGACTTTC
CASSISSVSGANVLTF
>TRBJ1-2|TRBV19|-|-
TGTGCCAGTAGTATAGCAAACAGGAACTATGGCTACACCTTC
CASSIANRNYGYTF
>TRBJ2-3|TRBV9|-|-
TGTGCCAGCAGCCCTCGGTCGTTCACAGATACGCAGTATTTT
CASSPRSFTDTQYF
>TRBJ2-7|TRBV12-3/TRBV12-4|-|-
TGTGCCAGCAGTTTAGGGCAGGGGAAGTACTTC
CASSLGQGKYF
>TRBJ2-1|TRBV3-1/TRBV3-2|-|TRBD2
TGTGTCAGCAGCCAAGATCGACTAGCGGGAGGTACACAGTTCTTC
CVSSQDRLAGGTQFF
>TRBJ2-5|TRBV20-1|-|TRBD2
TGCAGTGCTAGTCCGGGACTAGTGGGAGTTGGGCAGACCCAGTACTTC
CSASPGLVGVGQTQYF
>TRBJ1-5|TRBV18|once|TRBD1
TGTGCCAGCTCACCAGGGAGAGGGGGCGGCAATCAGCCCCAGCATTTT
CASSPGRGGGNQPQHF
>TRBJ2-3|TRBV30|few|TRBD1
TGTGCCTGGAGTGGGACAGGGGGACGAATAGATACGCAGTATTTT
CAWSGTGGRIDTQYF
>TRBJ2-3|TRBV19|-|-
TGTGCCAGTAAGGCTAGCTGGGCAGATACGCAGTATTTT
CASKASWADTQYF
>TRBJ1-2|TRBV2|-|-
TGTGCCAGCAGTGGTGGCAGAGGAAACTATGGCTACACCTTC
CASSGGRGNYGYTF
>TRBJ2-6|TRBV6-5|once|-
TGTGCCAGCACCCTAGGGGTATCTGGGGCCAACGTCCTGACTTTC
CASTLGVSGANVLTF
>TRBJ2-7|TRBV3-1/TRBV3-2|-|TRBD2
TGTGCCAGCAGCCGCGGACTAGCGGGAACCGGGAGCTACGAGCAGTACTTC
CASSRGLAGTGSYEQYF
>TRBJ2-5|TRBV7-6|-|-
TGTGCCAGCAGCTTAGACGGGACCCAGTACTTC
CASSLDGTQYF
>TRBJ2-7|TRBV9|-|TRBD2
TGTGCCAGCAGCGCCGGACTAGCGGGAGGCGAGCAGTACTTC
CASSAGLAGGEQYF
>TRBJ2-1|TRBV18|few|TRBD2
TGTGCCAGCTCACCGGCTAGCGGAGACTACAATGAGCAGTTCTTC
CASSPASGDYNEQFF
>TRBJ2-7|TRBV6-5|-|TRBD2
TGTGCCAGCGGGCGGGGGACCTACGAGCAGTACTTC
CASGRGTYEQYF
>TRBJ2-7|TRBV14|-|-
TGTGCCAGCAGCCATTCGAGGGAGCAGTACTTC
CASSHSREQYF